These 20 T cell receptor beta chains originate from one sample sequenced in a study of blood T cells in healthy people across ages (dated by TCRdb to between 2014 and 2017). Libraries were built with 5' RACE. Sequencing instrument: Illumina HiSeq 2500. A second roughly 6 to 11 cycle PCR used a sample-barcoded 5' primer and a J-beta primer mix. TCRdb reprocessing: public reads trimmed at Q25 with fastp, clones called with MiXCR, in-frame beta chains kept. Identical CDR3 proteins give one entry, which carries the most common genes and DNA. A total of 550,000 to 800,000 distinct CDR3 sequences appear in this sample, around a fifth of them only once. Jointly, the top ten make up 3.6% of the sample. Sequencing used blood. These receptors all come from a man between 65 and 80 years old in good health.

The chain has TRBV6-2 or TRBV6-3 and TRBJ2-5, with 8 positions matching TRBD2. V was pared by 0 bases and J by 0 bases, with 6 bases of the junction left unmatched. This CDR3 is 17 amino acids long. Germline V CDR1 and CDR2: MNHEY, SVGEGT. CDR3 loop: CASSYSTDGRDQETQYF. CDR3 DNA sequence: TGTGCCAGCAGTTACTCGACGGACGGGAGGGACCAAGAGACCCAGTACTTC.

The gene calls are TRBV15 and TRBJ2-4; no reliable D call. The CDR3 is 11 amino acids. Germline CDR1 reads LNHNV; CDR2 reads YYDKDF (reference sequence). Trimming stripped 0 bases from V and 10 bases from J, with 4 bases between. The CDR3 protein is CATSRDYIQYF. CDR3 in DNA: TGTGCCACCAGCAGAGATTATATTCAGTACTTC.

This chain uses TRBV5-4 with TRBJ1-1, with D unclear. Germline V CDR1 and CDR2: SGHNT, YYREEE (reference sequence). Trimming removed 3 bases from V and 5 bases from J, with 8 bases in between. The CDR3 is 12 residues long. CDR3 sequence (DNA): TGTGCCAGCAGCTCTGATTTAACTGAAGCTTTCTTT. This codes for CASSSDLTEAFF.

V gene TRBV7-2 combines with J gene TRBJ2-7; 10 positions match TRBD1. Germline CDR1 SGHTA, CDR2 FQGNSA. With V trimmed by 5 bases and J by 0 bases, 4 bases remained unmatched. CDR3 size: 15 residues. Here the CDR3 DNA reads TGTGCCAGCAGCATCGACAGGGGGCGCTCCTACGAGCAGTACTTC. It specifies CASSIDRGRSYEQYF. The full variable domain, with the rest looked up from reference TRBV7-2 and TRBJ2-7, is GAGVSQSPSNKVTEKGKDVELRCDPISGHTALYWYRQSLGQGLEFLIYFQGNSAPDKSGLPSDRFSAERTGGSVSTLTIQRTQQEDSAVYLCASSIDRGRSYEQYFGPGTRLTVT.

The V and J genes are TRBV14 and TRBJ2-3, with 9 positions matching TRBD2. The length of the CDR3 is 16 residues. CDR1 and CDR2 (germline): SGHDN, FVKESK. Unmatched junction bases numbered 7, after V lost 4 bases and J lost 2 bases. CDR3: CASSLLTSGPTDTQYF. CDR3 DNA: TGTGCCAGCAGCCTCTTGACTAGCGGACCCACAGATACGCAGTATTTT.

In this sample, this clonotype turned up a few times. The CDR3 sequence is CASTIQGAGANEQFF. The CDR3 coding sequence is TGTGCCAGCACAATACAGGGGGCAGGGGCCAATGAGCAGTTCTTC. J is TRBJ2-1 and V is TRBV9; 9 nucleotides match TRBD1. CDR1 and CDR2 from the germline V gene are SGDLS and YYNGEE. V shed 6 bases, J shed 6 bases, and the junction held 10 bases outside the gene matches. This CDR3 region has 15 residues.

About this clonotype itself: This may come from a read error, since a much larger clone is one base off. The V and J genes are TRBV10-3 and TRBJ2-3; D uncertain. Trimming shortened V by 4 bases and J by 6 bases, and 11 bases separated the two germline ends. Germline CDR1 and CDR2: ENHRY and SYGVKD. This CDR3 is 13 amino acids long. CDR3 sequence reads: CAISGKAGDTQYF. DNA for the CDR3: TGTGCCATCAGTGGAAAAGCTGGGGATACGCAGTATTTT.

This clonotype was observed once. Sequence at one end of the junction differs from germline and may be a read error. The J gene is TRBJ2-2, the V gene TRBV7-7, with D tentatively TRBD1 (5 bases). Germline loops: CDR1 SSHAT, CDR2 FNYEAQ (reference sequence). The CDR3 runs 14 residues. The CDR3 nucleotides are TGTGCTAGCAGGCCAGGGTCGGGCACCGGGGAGCTGTTTTTT. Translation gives CASRPGSGTGELFF.

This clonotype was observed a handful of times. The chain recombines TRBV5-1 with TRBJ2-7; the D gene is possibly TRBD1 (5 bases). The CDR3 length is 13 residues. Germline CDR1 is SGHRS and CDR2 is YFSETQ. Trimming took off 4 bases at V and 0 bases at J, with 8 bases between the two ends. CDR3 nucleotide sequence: TGCGCCAGCAGCCTGACAGTCTCCTACGAGCAGTACTTC. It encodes CASSLTVSYEQYF.

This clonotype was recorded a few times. The chain's CDR3 is CASSLLSGGSWSGELFF. CDR3 nucleotides: TGTGCCAGCAGTTTATTATCGGGAGGATCCTGGTCCGGGGAGCTGTTTTTT. The V gene is TRBV28, the J gene TRBJ2-2; TRBD2 matches at 7 bases. CDR3 size: 17 residues. The germline V gene has CDR1 MDHEN and CDR2 SYDVKM. The V segment lost 1 base and the J segment 6 bases; nucleotides outside the gene matches: 11. Full variable domain (outside the CDR3, taken from reference TRBV28 and TRBJ2-2): DVKVTQSSRYLVKRTGEKVFLECVQDMDHENMFWYRQDPGLGLRLIYFSYDVKMKEKGDIPEGYSVSREKKERFSLILESASTNQTSMYLCASSLLSGGSWSGELFFGEGSRLTVL.

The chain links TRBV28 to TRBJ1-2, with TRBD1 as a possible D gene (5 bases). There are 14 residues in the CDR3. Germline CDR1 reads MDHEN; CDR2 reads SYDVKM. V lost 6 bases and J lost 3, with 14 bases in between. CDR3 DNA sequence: TGTGCCAGCAGGGGACCGCGGGGGGACTATGGCTACACCTTC. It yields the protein CASRGPRGDYGYTF.

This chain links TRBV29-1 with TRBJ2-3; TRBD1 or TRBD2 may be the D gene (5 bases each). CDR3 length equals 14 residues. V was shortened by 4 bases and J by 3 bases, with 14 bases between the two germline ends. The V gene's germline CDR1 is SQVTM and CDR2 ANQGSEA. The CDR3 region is CSVGAGSLTDTQYF. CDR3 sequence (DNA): TGCAGCGTTGGTGCAGGGAGTCTGACAGATACGCAGTATTTT.

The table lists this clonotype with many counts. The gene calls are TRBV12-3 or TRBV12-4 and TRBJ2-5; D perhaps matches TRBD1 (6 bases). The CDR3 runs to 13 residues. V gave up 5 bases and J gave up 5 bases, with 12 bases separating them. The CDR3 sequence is CASSKGVGETQYF. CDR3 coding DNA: TGTGCCAGCAGTAAGGGGGTCGGGGAGACCCAGTACTTC.

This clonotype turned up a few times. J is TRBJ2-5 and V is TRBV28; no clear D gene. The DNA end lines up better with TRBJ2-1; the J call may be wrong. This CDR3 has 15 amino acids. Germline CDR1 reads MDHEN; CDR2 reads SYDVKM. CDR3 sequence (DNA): TGTGCCAGCAGTTTTTTTTACAGTGGCCCCAATGAGCAGTTCTTC. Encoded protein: CASSFFYSGPNEQFF.

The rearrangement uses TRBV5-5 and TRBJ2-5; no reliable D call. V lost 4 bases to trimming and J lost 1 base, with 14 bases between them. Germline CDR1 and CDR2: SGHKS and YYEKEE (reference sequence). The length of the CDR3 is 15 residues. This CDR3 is CASSTTLTLQETQYF. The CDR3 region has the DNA TGTGCCAGCAGCACGACCCTGACGCTCCAAGAGACCCAGTACTTC.

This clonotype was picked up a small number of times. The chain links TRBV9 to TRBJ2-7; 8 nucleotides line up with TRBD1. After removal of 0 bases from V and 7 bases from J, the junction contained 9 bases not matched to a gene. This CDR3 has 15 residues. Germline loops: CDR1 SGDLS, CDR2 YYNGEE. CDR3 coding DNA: TGTGCCAGCAGCGTAGGAGTTCAGGGGGCAGAGGAGCAGTACTTC. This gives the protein CASSVGVQGAEEQYF.

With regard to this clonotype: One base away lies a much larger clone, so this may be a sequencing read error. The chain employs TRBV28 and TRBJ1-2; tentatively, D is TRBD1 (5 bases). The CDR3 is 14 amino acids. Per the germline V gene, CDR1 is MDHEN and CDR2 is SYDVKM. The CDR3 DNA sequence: TGTGCCAGCAGTAACTCCGGGACGGGGATTGGCTACATCTTC. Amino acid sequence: CASSNSGTGIGYIF.

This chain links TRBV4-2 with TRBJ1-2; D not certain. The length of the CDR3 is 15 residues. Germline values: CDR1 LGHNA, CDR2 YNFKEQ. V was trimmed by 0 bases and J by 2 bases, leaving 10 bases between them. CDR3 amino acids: CASSQEEGRNYGYTF. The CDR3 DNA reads TGTGCCAGCAGCCAAGAAGAGGGAAGGAACTATGGCTACACCTTC.

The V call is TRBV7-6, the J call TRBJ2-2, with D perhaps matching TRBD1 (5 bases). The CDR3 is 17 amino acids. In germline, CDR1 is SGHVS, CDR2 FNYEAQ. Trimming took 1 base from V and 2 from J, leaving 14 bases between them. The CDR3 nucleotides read TGTGCCAGCAGCTTAGGGTCAGGGTTACTCAACACCGGGGAGCTGTTTTTT. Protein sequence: CASSLGSGLLNTGELFF.

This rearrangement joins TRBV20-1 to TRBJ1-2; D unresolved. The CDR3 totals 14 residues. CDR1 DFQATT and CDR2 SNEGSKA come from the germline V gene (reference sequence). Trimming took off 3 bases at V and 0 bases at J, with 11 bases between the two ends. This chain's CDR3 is CSARTTETNYGYTF. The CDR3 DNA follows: TGCAGTGCTAGGACCACAGAAACTAACTATGGCTACACCTTC.